This entry features one T cell receptor beta chain sequence. This clone was picked up many times. Its antigen is unknown. No base qualities exist here, and no much larger clone lies one base off it. The data were obtained in a study of metastatic and nonmetastatic thyroid tumors (dated by TCRdb to 2018 to 2021). With regard to the full study: Repertoires were compared across peripheral blood and tumor or nodule tissue samples from malignant and benign thyroid patients. Broad study findings and their caveats: TCR beta diversity was reported as significantly higher in malignant tumors than in benign nodules, in both blood and tumor samples.

The method was PCR. This sample was sequenced with an Illumina HiSeq 4000. The TCR beta-chain CDR3 region of each patient was profiled by high-throughput sequencing. As for the original processing: Drawing on CDR3 differences between clinicopathological groups, the researchers built a classifier meant to tell apart patients with distant-metastatic papillary thyroid cancer. The Shannon index was used to measure repertoire diversity, and the Morisita-Horn index was used to measure how similar tumor and blood repertoires were. TCRdb reanalyzed the raw reads on its own, using fastp at Q25 for trimming and MiXCR for clone calling, and kept in-frame beta chains. TCRdb's processing, not the study's, gives the V and J calls here. This sample has tens of thousands of clones in its table, and approximately 15% of those were observed once. Around 6.3% of the sample belongs to the ten largest clones. None of the patients had been given any treatment before thyroid surgery. Using T-cell receptor beta sequencing, the study looked back at clinical samples from patients collected from the early 2010s to the late 2010s.

Via the germline V gene (reference sequence), CDR1 is LNHNV and CDR2 YYDKDF. The cysteine opens and the phenylalanine closes a CDR3 of 16 amino acids. Here the CDR3 DNA is all that survives: 48 bases in frame from base 1. Relative to germline, V is 5 bases shorter and J is 1 base shorter, with 17 bases between their ends. This clonotype was obtained from a male donor with papillary thyroid cancer or a benign thyroid nodule (not recorded which). Some clones in this sample may be carry-over from other donors' samples. The rearrangement combines TRBV15 with TRBJ1-1, and the D gene may be TRBD1, 6 bases matching. Sample: blood. The sequenced DNA: TGTGCCACCAGCGGGGGCTCTTTTCGGGAGAACACTGAAGCTTTCTTT. It codes for CATSGGSFRENTEAFF.